A selection of T cell receptor beta chains follows, all from one sample in a study of neurological immune-mediated disorders. TCRdb re-derived calls from the 5' RACE reads in MiXCR, one entry per CDR3 protein. The data contain about 33,000 distinct CDR3 sequences, 10% to 15% of them singletons. Specimen: PBMCs. The source is a woman aged 35 to 49 in good health. CDR3s include the opening cysteine and the closing phenylalanine or tryptophan. A D gene is named only where the DNA matches it firmly. Clone size is given as once, few, many, or a class for an expanded clone.

many	TRBV29-1	TRBD1	TRBJ1-4	18	CSATRRTGTGPTNEKLFF	TGCAGCGCAACTAGACGTACCGGGACAGGGCCAACTAATGAAAAACTGTTTTTT
many	TRBV7-2	TRBD1	TRBJ1-6	15	CASSQRQGGDSPLHF	TGTGCCAGCAGCCAACGACAGGGTGGAGATTCACCCCTCCACTTT
many	TRBV12-3/TRBV12-4	.	TRBJ2-3	11	CASRSTDTQYF	TGTGCCAGCAGGAGCACAGATACGCAGTATTTT
many	TRBV2	TRBD1	TRBJ1-2	15	CASSDPGQSAKGYTF	TGTGCCAGCAGTGACCCGGGACAGTCGGCTAAAGGCTACACCTTC
many	TRBV20-1	.	TRBJ2-7	13	CSALRPNSYEQYF	TGCAGTGCTCTCAGACCCAACTCCTACGAGCAGTACTTC
many	TRBV12-3/TRBV12-4	TRBD2	TRBJ2-3	15	CASSLAGAGGDTQYF	TGTGCCAGCAGTTTAGCGGGGGCGGGAGGAGATACGCAGTATTTT
many	TRBV27	.	TRBJ1-1	12	CASSFDRREAFF	TGTGCCAGCAGTTTCGACAGGCGGGAAGCTTTCTTT
many	TRBV10-1	.	TRBJ2-7	12	CASSDISYEQYF	TGCGCCAGCAGTGACATCTCCTACGAGCAGTACTTC
many	TRBV5-1	.	TRBJ2-3	14	CASSSASVTDTQYF	TGCGCCAGCAGCTCGGCTAGCGTCACAGATACGCAGTATTTT
many	TRBV5-5	.	TRBJ1-5	16	CASSLTMTGRGQPQHF	TGTGCCAGCAGCTTGACTATGACGGGTCGGGGGCAGCCCCAGCATTTT
many	TRBV5-5	.	TRBJ1-2	16	CASSLTSGAINYGYTF	TGTGCCAGCAGCCTGACGTCGGGGGCGATCAACTATGGCTACACCTTC